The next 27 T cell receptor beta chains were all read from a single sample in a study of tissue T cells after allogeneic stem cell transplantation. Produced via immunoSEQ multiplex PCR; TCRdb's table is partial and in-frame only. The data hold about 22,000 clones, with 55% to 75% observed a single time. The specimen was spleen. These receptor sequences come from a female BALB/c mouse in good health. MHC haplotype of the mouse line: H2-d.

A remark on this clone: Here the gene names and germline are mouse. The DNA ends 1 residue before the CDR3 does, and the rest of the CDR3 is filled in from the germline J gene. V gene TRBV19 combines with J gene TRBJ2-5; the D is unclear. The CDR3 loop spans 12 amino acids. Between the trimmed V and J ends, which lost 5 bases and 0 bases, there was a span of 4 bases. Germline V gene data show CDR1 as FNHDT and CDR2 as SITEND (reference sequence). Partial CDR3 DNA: TGTGCCAGCAGCCGAAACCAAGACACCCAGTAC. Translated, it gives CASSRNQDTQY. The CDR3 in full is CASSRNQDTQYF.

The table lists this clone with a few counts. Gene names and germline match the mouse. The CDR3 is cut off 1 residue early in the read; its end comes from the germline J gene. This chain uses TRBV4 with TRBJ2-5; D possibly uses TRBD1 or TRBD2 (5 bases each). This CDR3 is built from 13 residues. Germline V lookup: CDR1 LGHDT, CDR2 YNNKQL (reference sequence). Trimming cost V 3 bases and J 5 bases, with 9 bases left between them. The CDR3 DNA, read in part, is TGTGCCAGCAGCTATACCGGGGGAGACACCCAGTAC. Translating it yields CASSYTGGDTQY. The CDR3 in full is CASSYTGGDTQYF.

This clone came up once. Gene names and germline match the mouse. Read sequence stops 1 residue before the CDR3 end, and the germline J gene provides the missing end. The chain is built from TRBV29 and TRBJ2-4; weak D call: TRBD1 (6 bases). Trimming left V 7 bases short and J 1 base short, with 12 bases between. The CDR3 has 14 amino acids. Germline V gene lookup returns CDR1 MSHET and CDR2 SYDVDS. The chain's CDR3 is CASTTGRGQNTLYF. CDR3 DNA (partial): TGTGCTAGCACTACAGGGAGGGGTCAAAACACCTTGTAC. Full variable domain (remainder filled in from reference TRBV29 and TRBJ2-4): DMKVTQMPRYLIKRMGENVLLECGQDMSHETMYWYRQDPGLGLQLIYISYDVDSNSEGDIPKGYRVSRKKREHFSLILDSAKTNQTSVYFCASTTGRGQNTLYFGAGTRLSVL.

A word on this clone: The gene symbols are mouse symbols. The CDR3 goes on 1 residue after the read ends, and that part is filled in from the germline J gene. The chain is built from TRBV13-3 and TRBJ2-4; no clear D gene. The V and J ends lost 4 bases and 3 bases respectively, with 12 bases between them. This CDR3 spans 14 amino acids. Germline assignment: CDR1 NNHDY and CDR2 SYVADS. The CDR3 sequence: CASSSRAGQNTLYF. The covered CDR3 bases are TGTGCCAGCAGTTCTAGGGCGGGACAAAACACCTTGTAC.

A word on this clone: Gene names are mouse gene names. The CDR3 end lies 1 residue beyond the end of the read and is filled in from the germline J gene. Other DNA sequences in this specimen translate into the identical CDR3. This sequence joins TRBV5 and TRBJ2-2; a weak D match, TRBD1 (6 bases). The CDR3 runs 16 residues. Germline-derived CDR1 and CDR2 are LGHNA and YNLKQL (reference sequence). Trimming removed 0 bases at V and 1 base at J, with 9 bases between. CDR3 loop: CASSQDSRGNTGQLYF. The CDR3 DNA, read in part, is TGTGCCAGCAGCCAAGATTCCAGGGGAAACACCGGGCAGCTCTAC.

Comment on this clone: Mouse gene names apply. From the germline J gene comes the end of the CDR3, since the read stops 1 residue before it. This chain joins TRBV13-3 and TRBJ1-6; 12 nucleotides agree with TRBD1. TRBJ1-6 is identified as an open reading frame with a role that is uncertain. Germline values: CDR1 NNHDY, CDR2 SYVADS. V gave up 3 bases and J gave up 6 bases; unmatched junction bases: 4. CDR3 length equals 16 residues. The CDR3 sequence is CASSVGQGALNSPLYF. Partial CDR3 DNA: TGTGCCAGCAGTGTGGGACAGGGGGCGCTTAATTCGCCCCTCTAC.

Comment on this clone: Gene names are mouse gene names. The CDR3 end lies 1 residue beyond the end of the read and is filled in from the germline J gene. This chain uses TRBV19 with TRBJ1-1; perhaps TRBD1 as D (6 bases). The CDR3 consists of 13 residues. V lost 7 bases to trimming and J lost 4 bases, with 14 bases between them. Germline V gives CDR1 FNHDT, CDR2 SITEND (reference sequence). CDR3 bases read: TGTGCCAGCCGACCGGGACAAATCACAGAAGTCTTC. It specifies CASRPGQITEVF. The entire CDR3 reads CASRPGQITEVFF.

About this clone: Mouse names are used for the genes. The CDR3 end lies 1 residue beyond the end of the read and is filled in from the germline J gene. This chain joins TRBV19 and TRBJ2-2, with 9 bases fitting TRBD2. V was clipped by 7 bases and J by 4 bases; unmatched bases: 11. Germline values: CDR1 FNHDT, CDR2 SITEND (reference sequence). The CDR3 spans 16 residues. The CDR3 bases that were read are TGTGCCAGCGTCCTGGGGGGGGGCGCTGGCACCGGGCAGCTCTAC. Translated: CASVLGGGAGTGQLY. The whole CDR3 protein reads CASVLGGGAGTGQLYF.

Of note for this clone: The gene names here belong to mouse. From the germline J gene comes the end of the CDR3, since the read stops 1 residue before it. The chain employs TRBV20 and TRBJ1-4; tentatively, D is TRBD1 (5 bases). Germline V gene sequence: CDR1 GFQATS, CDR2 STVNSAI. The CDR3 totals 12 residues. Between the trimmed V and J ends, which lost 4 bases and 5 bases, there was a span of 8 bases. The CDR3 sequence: CGATDRNERLFF. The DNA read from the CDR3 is TGTGGTGCTACCGACAGAAACGAAAGATTATTT.

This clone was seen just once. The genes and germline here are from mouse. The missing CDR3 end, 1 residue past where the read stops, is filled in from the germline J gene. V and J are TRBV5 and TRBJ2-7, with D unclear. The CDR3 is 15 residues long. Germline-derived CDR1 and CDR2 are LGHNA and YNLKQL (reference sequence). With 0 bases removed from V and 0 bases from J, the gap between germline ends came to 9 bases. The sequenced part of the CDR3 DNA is TGTGCCAGCAGCCAAGACCACGGGAGCTCCTATGAACAGTAC. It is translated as CASSQDHGSSYEQY. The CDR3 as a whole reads CASSQDHGSSYEQYF.

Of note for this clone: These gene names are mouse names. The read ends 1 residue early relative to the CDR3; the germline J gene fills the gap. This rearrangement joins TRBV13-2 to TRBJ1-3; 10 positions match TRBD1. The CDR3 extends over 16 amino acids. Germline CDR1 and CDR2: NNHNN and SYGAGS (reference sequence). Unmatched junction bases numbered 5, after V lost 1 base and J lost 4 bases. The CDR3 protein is CASGDPGTGVGNTLYF. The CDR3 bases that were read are TGTGCCAGCGGTGATCCCGGGACAGGGGTCGGAAATACGCTCTAT.

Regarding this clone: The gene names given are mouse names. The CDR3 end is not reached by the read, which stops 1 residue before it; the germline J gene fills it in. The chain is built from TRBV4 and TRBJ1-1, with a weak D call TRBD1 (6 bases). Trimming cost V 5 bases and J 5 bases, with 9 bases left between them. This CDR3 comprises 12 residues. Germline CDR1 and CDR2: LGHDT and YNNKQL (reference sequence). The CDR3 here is CASSLQGTEVFF. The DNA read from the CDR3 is TGTGCCAGCAGCCTACAGGGTACAGAAGTCTTC.

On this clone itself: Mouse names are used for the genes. The covered CDR3 bases are TGTGCCAGCAGTCTCCGGGACAGGCGAGATGAACAGTAC. Protein product: CASSLRDRRDEQY. The whole CDR3 sequence is CASSLRDRRDEQYF. The genes are TRBV24 and TRBJ2-7, with 8 bases matching TRBD1. The read terminates 1 residue ahead of where the CDR3 ends, so the germline J gene completes it. This CDR3 region has 14 residues. The germline CDR1 and CDR2 sequences are KGHTA and FRNEEI. J lost 5 bases, V lost 3 bases, and 6 bases had no gene match.

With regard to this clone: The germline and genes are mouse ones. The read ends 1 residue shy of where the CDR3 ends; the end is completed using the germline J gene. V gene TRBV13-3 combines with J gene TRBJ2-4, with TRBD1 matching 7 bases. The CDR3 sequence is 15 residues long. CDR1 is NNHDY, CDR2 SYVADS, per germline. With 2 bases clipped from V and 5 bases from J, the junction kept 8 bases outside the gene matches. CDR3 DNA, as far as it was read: TGTGCCAGCAGTGAAGACAGGGAGGAGGGAAACACCTTGTAC. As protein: CASSEDREEGNTLY. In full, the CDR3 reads CASSEDREEGNTLYF. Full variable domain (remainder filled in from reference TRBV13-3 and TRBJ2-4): EAAVTQSPRSKVAVTGGKVTLSCHQTNNHDYMYWYRQDTGHGLRLIHYSYVADSTEKGDIPDGYKASRPSQENFSLILELASLSQTAVYFCASSEDREEGNTLYFGAGTRLSVL.

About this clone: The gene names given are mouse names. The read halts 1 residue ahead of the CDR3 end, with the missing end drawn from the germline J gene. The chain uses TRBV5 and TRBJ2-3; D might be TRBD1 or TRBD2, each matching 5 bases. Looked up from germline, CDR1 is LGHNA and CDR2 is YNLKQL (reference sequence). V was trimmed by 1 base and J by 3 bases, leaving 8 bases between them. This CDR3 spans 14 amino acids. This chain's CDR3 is CASSQGDHAETLYF. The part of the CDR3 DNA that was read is TGTGCCAGCAGCCAAGGGGACCACGCAGAAACGCTGTAT.

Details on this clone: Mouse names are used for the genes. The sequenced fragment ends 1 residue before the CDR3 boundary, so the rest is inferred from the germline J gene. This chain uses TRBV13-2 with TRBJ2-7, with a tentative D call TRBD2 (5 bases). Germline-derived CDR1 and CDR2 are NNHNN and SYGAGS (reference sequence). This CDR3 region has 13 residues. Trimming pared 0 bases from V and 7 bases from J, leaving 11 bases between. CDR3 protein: CASGDAWGKEQYF. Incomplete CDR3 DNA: TGTGCCAGCGGTGATGCGTGGGGAAAGGAACAGTAC.

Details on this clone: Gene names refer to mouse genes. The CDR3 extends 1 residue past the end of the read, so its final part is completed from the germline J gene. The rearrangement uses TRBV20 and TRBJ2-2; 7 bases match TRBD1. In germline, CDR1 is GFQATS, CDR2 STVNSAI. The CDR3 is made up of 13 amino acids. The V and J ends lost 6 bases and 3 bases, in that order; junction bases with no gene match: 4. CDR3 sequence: CGANRGDTGQLYF. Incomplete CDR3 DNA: TGTGGTGCCAACAGGGGAGACACCGGGCAGCTCTAC.

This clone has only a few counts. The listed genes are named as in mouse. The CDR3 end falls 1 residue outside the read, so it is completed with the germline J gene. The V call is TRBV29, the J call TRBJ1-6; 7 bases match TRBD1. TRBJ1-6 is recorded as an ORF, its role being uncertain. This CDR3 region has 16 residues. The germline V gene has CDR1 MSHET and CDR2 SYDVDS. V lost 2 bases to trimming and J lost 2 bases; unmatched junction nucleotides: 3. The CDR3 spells CASSLTGETYNSPLYF. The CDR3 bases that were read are TGTGCTAGCAGTTTAACAGGGGAGACCTATAATTCGCCCCTCTAC.

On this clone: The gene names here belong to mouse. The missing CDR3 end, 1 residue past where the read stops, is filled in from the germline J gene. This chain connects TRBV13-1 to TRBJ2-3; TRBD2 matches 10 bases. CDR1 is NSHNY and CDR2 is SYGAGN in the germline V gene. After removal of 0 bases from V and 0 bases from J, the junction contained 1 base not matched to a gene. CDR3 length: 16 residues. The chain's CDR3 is CASSDDWGGSAETLYF. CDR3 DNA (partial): TGTGCCAGCAGTGATGACTGGGGGGGTAGTGCAGAAACGCTGTAT.

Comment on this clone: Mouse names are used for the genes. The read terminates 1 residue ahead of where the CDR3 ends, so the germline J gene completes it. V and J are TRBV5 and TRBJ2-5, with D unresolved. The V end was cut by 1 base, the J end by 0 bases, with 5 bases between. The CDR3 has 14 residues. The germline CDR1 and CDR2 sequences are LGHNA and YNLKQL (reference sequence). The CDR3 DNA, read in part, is TGTGCCAGCAGCCAAGCCAATAACCAAGACACCCAGTAC. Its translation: CASSQANNQDTQY. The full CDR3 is CASSQANNQDTQYF.

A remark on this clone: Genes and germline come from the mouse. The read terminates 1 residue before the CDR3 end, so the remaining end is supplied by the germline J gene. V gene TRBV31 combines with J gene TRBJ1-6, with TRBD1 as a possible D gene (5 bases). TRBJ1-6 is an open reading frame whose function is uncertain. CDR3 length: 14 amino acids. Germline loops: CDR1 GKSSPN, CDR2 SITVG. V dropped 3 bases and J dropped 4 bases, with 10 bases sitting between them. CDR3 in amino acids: CAWSPGQYNSPLYF. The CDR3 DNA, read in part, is TGTGCCTGGAGCCCGGGGCAGTATAATTCGCCCCTCTAC.

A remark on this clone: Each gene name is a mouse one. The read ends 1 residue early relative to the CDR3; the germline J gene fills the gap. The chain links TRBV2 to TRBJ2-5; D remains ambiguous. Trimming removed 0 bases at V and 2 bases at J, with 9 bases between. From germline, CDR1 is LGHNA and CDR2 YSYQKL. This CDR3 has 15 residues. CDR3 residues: CASSQEPGLQDTQYF. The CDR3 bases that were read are TGTGCCAGCAGCCAAGAACCTGGCCTCCAAGACACCCAGTAC.

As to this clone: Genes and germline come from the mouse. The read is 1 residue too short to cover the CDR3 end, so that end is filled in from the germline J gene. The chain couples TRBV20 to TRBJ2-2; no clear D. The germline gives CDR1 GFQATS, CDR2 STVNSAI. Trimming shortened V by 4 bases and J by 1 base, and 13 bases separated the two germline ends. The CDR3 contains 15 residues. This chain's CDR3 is CGATPGEKNTGQLYF. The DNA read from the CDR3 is TGTGGTGCTACGCCAGGAGAAAAAAACACCGGGCAGCTCTAC. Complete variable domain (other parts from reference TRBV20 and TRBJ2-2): GALVYQYPRRTICKSGTSMRMECQAVGFQATSVAWYRQSPQKTFELIALSTVNSAIKYEQNFTQEKFPISHPNLSFSSMTVLNAYLEDRGLYLCGATPGEKNTGQLYFGEGSKLTVL.

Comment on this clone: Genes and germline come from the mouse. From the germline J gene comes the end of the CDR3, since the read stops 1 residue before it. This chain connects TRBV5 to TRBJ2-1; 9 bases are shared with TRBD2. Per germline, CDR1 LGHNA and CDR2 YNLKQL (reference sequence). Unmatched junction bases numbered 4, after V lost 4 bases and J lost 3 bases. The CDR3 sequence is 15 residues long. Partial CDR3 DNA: TGTGCCAGCAGCCCGCCACTGGGGGGCTATGCTGAGCAGTTC. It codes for CASSPPLGGYAEQF. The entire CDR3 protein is CASSPPLGGYAEQFF.

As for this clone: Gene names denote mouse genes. The CDR3 sequence is CASSQGTGGHNYAEQFF. CDR3 bases read: TGTGCCAGCAGCCAAGGGACTGGGGGACATAACTATGCTGAGCAGTTC. This rearrangement joins TRBV5 to TRBJ2-1, with TRBD2 matching over 10 bases. The read stops 1 residue short of the end of the CDR3; the missing end is completed from the germline J gene. V trimming: 1 base; J trimming: 0 bases; junction bases outside the gene matches: 3. The CDR3 length is 17 residues. In germline, CDR1 is LGHNA, CDR2 YNLKQL (reference sequence).

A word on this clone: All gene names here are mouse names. This CDR3 is CASGGTGYAEQFF. The sequenced part of the CDR3 DNA is TGTGCCAGCGGTGGGACAGGCTATGCTGAGCAGTTC. The chain has TRBV13-2 and TRBJ2-1, with TRBD1 matching 7 bases. The read ends 1 residue early relative to the CDR3; the germline J gene fills the gap. Germline lookup yields CDR1 NNHNN and CDR2 SYGAGS (reference sequence). The CDR3 consists of 13 residues. J lost 3 bases, V lost 3 bases, and 0 bases had no gene match.

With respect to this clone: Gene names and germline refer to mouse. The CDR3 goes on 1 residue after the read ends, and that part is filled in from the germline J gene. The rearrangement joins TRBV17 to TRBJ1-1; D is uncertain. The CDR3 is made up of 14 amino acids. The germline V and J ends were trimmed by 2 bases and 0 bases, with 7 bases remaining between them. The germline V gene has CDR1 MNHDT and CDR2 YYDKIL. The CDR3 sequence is CASSRRQANTEVFF. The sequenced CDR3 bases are TGTGCTAGCAGTAGAAGACAAGCAAACACAGAAGTCTTC. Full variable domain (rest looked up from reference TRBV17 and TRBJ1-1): DTTVKQNPRYKLARVGKPVNLICSQTMNHDTMYWYQKKPNQAPKLLLFYYDKILNREADTFEKFQSSRPNNSFCSLYIGSAGLEYSAMYLCASSRRQANTEVFFGKGTRLTVV.